The rows below give T cell receptor beta chains drawn from one sample of a study of shared clonotypes between healthy human individuals. Libraries were prepared by immunoSEQ multiplex PCR; TCRdb keeps only in-frame clonotypes and omits some of them. Altogether hundreds of thousands of clones are present, 74% being singletons, with the ten largest covering 1.7%. Input material: memory CD4+ T cells sorted from blood. Every receptor here comes from a woman aged 25-40 years in good health. CDR3s include the opening cysteine and the closing phenylalanine or tryptophan. The D gene is left open where the match is weak. Size is omitted from some rows. Given values are once, few, many or a class for expanded clones.

j_gene	d_gene	v_gene	abundance	CDR3nt	CDR3aa
TRBJ2-5	TRBD1	TRBV2	-	TGTGCCAGCAGTTCGGACAGGGGGGAAGAGACCCAGTACTTC	CASSSDRGEETQYF
TRBJ2-3	TRBD2	TRBV5-1	-	TGCGCCAGCAGCCTGGACGGCAGTAGCGGGGGTACACTGGATACGCAGTATTTT	CASSLDGSSGGTLDTQYF
TRBJ2-1	TRBD2	TRBV14	many	TGTGCCAGCAGCCTTTGGATAGCGGGAGCAGCAAGGAATGAGCAGTTCTTC	CASSLWIAGAARNEQFF
TRBJ2-1	-	TRBV10-1	-	TGCGCCAGCAAGGACTACAATGAGCAGTTCTTC	CASKDYNEQFF
TRBJ2-1	TRBD2	TRBV19	-	TGTGCCAGTAGTGATCGGCTAGCGGGAGTATGGAATGAGCAGTTCTTC	CASSDRLAGVWNEQFF
TRBJ2-3	TRBD1	TRBV18	once	TGTGCCAGCTCACCCGACAGGGGGCAAGATACGCAGTATTTT	CASSPDRGQDTQYF
TRBJ2-7	TRBD1	TRBV7-9	-	TGTGCCAGCAGCTTAGCTGGACAGGCCTATTCCGAGCAGTACTTC	CASSLAGQAYSEQYF
TRBJ2-7	TRBD2	TRBV5-1	-	TGCGCCAGCAGCTTGCACAGCGGGAGTTCATACGAGCAGTACTTC	CASSLHSGSSYEQYF
TRBJ1-1	TRBD1	TRBV11-1	-	TGTGCCAGCAGCTCGTCCGGGACAGGGTGGGCTGAAGCTTTCTTT	CASSSSGTGWAEAFF
TRBJ1-1	-	TRBV6-1	few	TGTGCCAGCAGGGTAGTGGAGACAGTGAACACTGAAGCTTTCTTT	CASRVVETVNTEAFF
TRBJ2-7	-	TRBV2	-	TGTGCCAGCAGTGAACGGAACTACGAGCAGTACTTC	CASSERNYEQYF
TRBJ2-2	TRBD2	TRBV7-9	-	TGTGCCAGCAGCTCACCTAGCGGGAGGGCCGACGGGGAGCTGTTTTTT	CASSSPSGRADGELFF
TRBJ2-2	TRBD2	TRBV2	-	TGTGCCAGCAGTCGAGGACTAGCGGGAGCGGTCGGGGAGCTGTTTTTT	CASSRGLAGAVGELFF
TRBJ2-7	TRBD2	TRBV5-1	-	TGCGCCAGCCGACGACTAGCGGGAGTAGATAGCGAGCAGTACTTC	CASRRLAGVDSEQYF
TRBJ1-1	-	TRBV11-2	-	TGTGCCAGCAGCTTAGCCAGGGCGAACACTGAAGCTTTCTTT	CASSLARANTEAFF
TRBJ1-4	-	TRBV7-9	once	TGTGCCAGCAGCACACAAGTAAATGAAAAACTGTTTTTT	CASSTQVNEKLFF
TRBJ1-1	-	TRBV29-1	-	TGCAGCGTTGAGGACGTGGTAGCTTTCTTT	CSVEDVVAFF
TRBJ1-1	-	TRBV11-2	-	TGTGCCAGCAGCTTAGAAGAGAGCTACACTGAAGCTTTCTTT	CASSLEESYTEAFF
TRBJ2-5	TRBD2	TRBV4-2	-	TGTGCCAGCAGCCTCGGGACTAGCGGACTACAAGAGACCCAGTACTTC	CASSLGTSGLQETQYF
TRBJ2-3	TRBD1	TRBV4-1	-	TGCGCCAGCAGCCAAGAATGGGTTGGGACAGGCACAGATACGCAGTATTTT	CASSQEWVGTGTDTQYF
TRBJ2-3	-	TRBV10-3	few	TGTGCCATCTCGACCAGCGGGAGCACAGATACGCAGTATTTT	CAISTSGSTDTQYF
TRBJ2-5	-	TRBV11-2	-	TGTGCCAGCAGCTTATTGGCGGGATCCCAAGAGACCCAGTACTTC	CASSLLAGSQETQYF
TRBJ2-7	-	TRBV21-1	-	TGTGCCAGCAACCAGGCGGAGCAGTACTTC	CASNQAEQYF
TRBJ2-5	-	TRBV10-1	few	TGCGCCAGCAGTGACCCGAGGGCGGGCCAACAAGAGACCCAGTACTTC	CASSDPRAGQQETQYF
TRBJ1-5	TRBD1	TRBV19	few	TGTGCCAGTAGTAAGGGGGCGGGTCAGCCCCAGCATTTT	CASSKGAGQPQHF
TRBJ1-1	TRBD1	TRBV6-6	once	TGTGCCAGCAGTTACTCGGCAGGGGGGAACACTGAAGCTTTCTTT	CASSYSAGGNTEAFF
TRBJ1-4	-	TRBV6-5	once	TGTGCCAGCAAAGACCAGGGGGAAAAACTGTTTTTT	CASKDQGEKLFF
TRBJ2-7	-	TRBV28	-	TGTGCCAGCAGTTTATTGGGGAGAATCTCCTACGAGCAGTACTTC	CASSLLGRISYEQYF
TRBJ2-2	TRBD1	TRBV4-1	-	TGCGCCAGCAGCCTCTTACCGGGACAGGGGACCACCGGGGAGCTGTTTTTT	CASSLLPGQGTTGELFF
TRBJ2-7	-	TRBV19	once	TGTGCCAGTAGTATACTTGTCGGATCCTACGAGCAGTACTTC	CASSILVGSYEQYF
TRBJ2-4	-	TRBV7-8	-	TGTGCCAGCAGCTTAGCGGGGAGCTCAAACATTCAGTACTTC	CASSLAGSSNIQYF
TRBJ2-7	-	TRBV21-1	-	TGTGCCAGCAGCAGCCGCTGGATGGGGAGGAGGGAGCAGTACTTC	CASSSRWMGRREQYF
TRBJ2-1	-	TRBV7-2	few	TGTGCCAGCAGCTTAAATCACAATGAGCAGTTCTTC	CASSLNHNEQFF
TRBJ1-2	-	TRBV11-1	-	TGTGCCAGCAGCTTACCGGGGGGCAGCGGCTACACCTTC	CASSLPGGSGYTF
TRBJ2-3	-	TRBV11-3	-	TGTGCCAGCAGCTCCGGTCGGGTGGCGGATACGCAGTATTTT	CASSSGRVADTQYF
TRBJ1-1	-	TRBV7-9	few	TGTGCCAGCAGGTACGAGATGAACACTGAAGCTTTCTTT	CASRYEMNTEAFF
TRBJ2-7	TRBD2	TRBV7-2	-	TGTGCCAGCAGCGTGAGCGGGACCCCCCCTCGCGAGCAGTACTTC	CASSVSGTPPREQYF
TRBJ2-1	TRBD2	TRBV4-2	-	TGTGCCAGCAGCCAAGACCGGACTAGCGGGAGGGCCCGGGAGCAGTTCTTC	CASSQDRTSGRAREQFF
TRBJ2-1	TRBD2	TRBV6-6	-	TGTGCCAGCAGTTACTCGACTAGCGGGGCCTACAATGAGCAGTTCTTC	CASSYSTSGAYNEQFF
TRBJ1-5	-	TRBV28	-	TGTGCCAGCACCAGGGGATGGCAGCCCCAGCATTTT	CASTRGWQPQHF
TRBJ2-4	TRBD2	TRBV2	-	TGTGCCAGCAGGGGGACTAGCGGGAGGCCCGCCATTTTC	CASRGTSGRPAIF
TRBJ2-2	TRBD1	TRBV6-1	few	TGTGCCAGCAGGAAGGACAGGGGCGATACCGGGGAGCTGTTTTTT	CASRKDRGDTGELFF
TRBJ2-3	TRBD2	TRBV6-4	-	TGTGCCAGCAGTGACGCGGCGGGGGAAAGCACAGATACGCAGTATTTT	CASSDAAGESTDTQYF
TRBJ1-1	-	TRBV16	-	TGTGCCAGCAGCCAATTTGGGGACACTGAAGCTTTCTTT	CASSQFGDTEAFF
TRBJ1-2	-	TRBV5-5	-	TGTGCCAGCAGCTGGAGCAGCTATGGCTACACCTTC	CASSWSSYGYTF
TRBJ1-2	TRBD1	TRBV6-6	few	TGTGCCAGCAGCCAACAGGGGGCCGGTGGCTACACCTTC	CASSQQGAGGYTF
TRBJ2-7	-	TRBV19	once	TGTGCCAGTAGTATATCGGGGGACTCCTACTACGAGCAGTACTTC	CASSISGDSYYEQYF
TRBJ2-2	TRBD2	TRBV5-1	once	TGCGCCAGCCGGACTTTCGGCGGGAGCACCGGGGAGCTGTTTTTT	CASRTFGGSTGELFF
TRBJ2-7	-	TRBV28	-	TGTGCCAGCAGTTTTTTCCAGCAGAGCTCCTACGAGCAGTACTTC	CASSFFQQSSYEQYF
TRBJ2-1	TRBD2	TRBV9	-	TGTGCCAGCAGCGTATGGACTAGCGGACCCAATGAGCAGTTCTTC	CASSVWTSGPNEQFF
TRBJ1-2	TRBD1	TRBV6-1	-	TGTGCCAGCAGTGAGGGACAGAATGTAAACTATGGCTACACCTTC	CASSEGQNVNYGYTF
TRBJ2-3	-	TRBV5-4	many	TGTGCCAGCAGCTTGTGGTCTAGCTTCGGAGATACGCAGTATTTT	CASSLWSSFGDTQYF
TRBJ1-5	TRBD1	TRBV19	few	TGTGCCAGTTCCGGGACAGGGAATCAGCCCCAGCATTTT	CASSGTGNQPQHF
TRBJ2-1	TRBD2	TRBV4-1	-	TGCGCCAGCAGCCAACTAGCGGGGGCCTACAATGAGCAGTTCTTC	CASSQLAGAYNEQFF
TRBJ2-7	-	TRBV25-1	-	TGTGCCAGCAGTGAATCATCGTCCAGCGGCACTGTACAGTACTTC	CASSESSSSGTVQYF
TRBJ1-3	-	TRBV28	-	TGTGCCAGCAGTCAGATTAGACTCTCTGGAAACACCATATATTTT	CASSQIRLSGNTIYF